One and the same sample provided the 6 T cell receptor beta chains below, sequenced in a study of CD8+ T cells in alopecia areata (dated by TCRdb to 2017 to 2018). Libraries were constructed by the immunoSEQ multiplex PCR assay. To provide template for TCR sequencing, every sample had RNA extracted and reverse transcribed into cDNA. TCRdb took this table from immuneACCESS and kept in-frame rearrangements with V and J called. Such tables lack part of the clones; where checked against another copy, unresolved V genes explain under half of the gap, and the rest is unexplained. The sample contains tens of thousands of clones, roughly 53% of them found a single time. The ten largest clones take up around 40% of the sample. The sequenced material came from NKG2D-high CD8+ T cells sorted from blood. The cell subset or site label, as the study defines it: sorted CD8+ NKG2D-high blood T cells. These receptors came from a human donor with alopecia areata.

The gene calls are TRBV27 and TRBJ1-5; D call uncertain. V was shortened by 6 bases and J by 7 bases, with 16 bases between the two germline ends. The CDR3 sequence is 14 residues long. Germline-derived CDR1 and CDR2 are MNHEY and SMNVEV (reference sequence). The CDR3 DNA follows: TGTGCCAGCAGCTCCACTGGCCCAAAACAGCCCCAGCATTTT. It translates to CASSSTGPKQPQHF.

This clone has a handful of counts. CDR3 coding DNA: TGTGCCAGCAGCCGGGACAGGACCTACGAGCAGTACTTC. This translates into CASSRDRTYEQYF. The chain uses TRBV11-2 and TRBJ2-7; TRBD1 matches 8 bases. The CDR3 contains 13 residues. CDR1 SGHAT and CDR2 FQNNGV come from the germline V gene. V was pared by 5 bases and J by 2 bases, with 2 bases of the junction left unmatched.

This chain links TRBV14 with TRBJ1-1; maybe TRBD1 (5 bases). V lost 1 base and J 8 bases, leaving 11 bases between the germline ends. The V gene's germline CDR1 is SGHDN and CDR2 FVKESK. This CDR3 region has 13 residues. The DNA of the CDR3 is TGTGCCAGCAGCCAAGGCGGGACGGAAGAAGCTTTCTTT. Translation: CASSQGGTEEAFF.

The chain couples TRBV28 to TRBJ2-7, with a tentative D call TRBD2 (5 bases). This CDR3 spans 14 amino acids. CDR1 and CDR2 from the germline V gene are MDHEN and SYDVKM. Trimming removed 7 bases from V and 0 bases from J, with 13 bases in between. The DNA of the CDR3 is TGTGCCAGCAAGGACGAAGCGGACTCCTACGAGCAGTACTTC. Its translation: CASKDEADSYEQYF. Filled out from reference TRBV28 and TRBJ2-7, the complete variable domain reads DVKVTQSSRYLVKRTGEKVFLECVQDMDHENMFWYRQDPGLGLRLIYFSYDVKMKEKGDIPEGYSVSREKKERFSLILESASTNQTSMYLCASKDEADSYEQYFGPGTRLTVT.

The chain uses TRBV30 and TRBJ1-3; 7 bases align to TRBD1. CDR3 length equals 15 residues. Trimming removed 6 bases from V and 12 bases from J; junction bases left unmatched: 20. Germline CDR1 GTSNPN, CDR2 SVGIG (reference sequence). In DNA, the CDR3 is TGTGCCTGCGGCCCAGCAGACGGGACAGCCCCGTACATATATTTT. Translation: CACGPADGTAPYIYF.

This rearrangement joins TRBV9 to TRBJ2-4; possibly TRBD1 for D (6 bases). Germline V gene data show CDR1 as SGDLS and CDR2 as YYNGEE. V lost 8 bases and J lost 1, with 22 bases in between. This CDR3 has 17 amino acids. The CDR3 spells CASSRDKASIAKNIQYF. In DNA, the CDR3 is TGTGCCAGTTCCCGGGACAAGGCCTCTATCGCCAAAAACATTCAGTACTTC.